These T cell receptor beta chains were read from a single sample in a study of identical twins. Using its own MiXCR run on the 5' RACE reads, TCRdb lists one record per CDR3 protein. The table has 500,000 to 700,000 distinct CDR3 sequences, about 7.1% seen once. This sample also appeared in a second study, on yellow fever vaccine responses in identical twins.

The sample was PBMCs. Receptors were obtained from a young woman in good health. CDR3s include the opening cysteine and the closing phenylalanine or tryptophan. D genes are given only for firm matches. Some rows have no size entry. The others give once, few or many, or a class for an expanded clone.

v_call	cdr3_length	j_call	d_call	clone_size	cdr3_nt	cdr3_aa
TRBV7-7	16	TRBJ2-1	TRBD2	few	TGTGCCAGCAGCTCCGGGACTAGCGGCTTCTACAATGAGCAGTTCTTC	CASSSGTSGFYNEQFF
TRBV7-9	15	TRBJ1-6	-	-	TGTGCCAGCAGCGGGGGACCCGGTAATAGTTCACCCCTCCACTTT	CASSGGPGNSSPLHF
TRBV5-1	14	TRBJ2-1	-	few	TGCGCCAGCAGCTTTAGTTTCGCGGACAATGAGCAGTTCTTC	CASSFSFADNEQFF
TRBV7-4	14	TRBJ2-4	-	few	TGTGCCCCAGACAGACAGAACTTCAAAAACATTCAGTACTTC	CAPDRQNFKNIQYF
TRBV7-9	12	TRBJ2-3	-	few	TGTGCCAGCATCCTACAGTGGGATACGCAGTATTTT	CASILQWDTQYF
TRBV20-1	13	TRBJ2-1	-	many	TGCAGTGCTAGAGTCGGCGAGATTCATGAGCAGTTCTTC	CSARVGEIHEQFF
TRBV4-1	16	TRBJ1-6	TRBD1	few	TGCGCCAGCAGCCAACTCTGGGACAGGGGGAGTTCACCCCTCCACTTT	CASSQLWDRGSSPLHF
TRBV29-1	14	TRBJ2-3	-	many	TGCAGCGTTGGGCGTCTAGGTGTAACAGATACGCAGTATTTT	CSVGRLGVTDTQYF
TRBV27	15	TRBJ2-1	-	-	TGTGCCAGCAGTTTATCCCCAGGGAACCACAATGAGCAGTTCTTC	CASSLSPGNHNEQFF
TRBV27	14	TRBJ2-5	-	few	TGTGCCAGCAGTTCTCAGACAGGCAAAGAGACCCAGTACTTC	CASSSQTGKETQYF
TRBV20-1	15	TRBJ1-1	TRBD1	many	TGCAGTGCTAGAGGGCTTTTCGAGGGGGCCACTGAAGCTTTCTTT	CSARGLFEGATEAFF
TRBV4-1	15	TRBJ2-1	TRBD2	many	TGCGCCAGCAGCAGTATTAGCGGGGGGACGAATGAGCAGTTCTTC	CASSSISGGTNEQFF
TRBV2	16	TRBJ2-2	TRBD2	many	TGTGCCAGCAGTGAAGAGGGGACTAGATATACCGGGGAGCTGTTTTTT	CASSEEGTRYTGELFF
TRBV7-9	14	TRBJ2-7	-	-	TGTGCCAGCACCCTTCGGGAGCGCTCCTACGAGCAGTACTTC	CASTLRERSYEQYF
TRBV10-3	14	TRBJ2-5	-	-	TGTGCCATCAGTGATCCCCTTGTCCAAGAGACCCAGTACTTC	CAISDPLVQETQYF
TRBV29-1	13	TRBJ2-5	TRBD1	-	TGCAGCGGGCTACAGGGGGCTTCTGGGACCCAGTACTTC	CSGLQGASGTQYF
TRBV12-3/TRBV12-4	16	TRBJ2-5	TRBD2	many	TGTGCCAGCAGCCCCGGGACTAGCGGGAGTCGAGAGACCCAGTACTTC	CASSPGTSGSRETQYF
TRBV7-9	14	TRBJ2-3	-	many	TGTGCCAGCAGCACCACAGGGTTCACAGATACGCAGTATTTT	CASSTTGFTDTQYF
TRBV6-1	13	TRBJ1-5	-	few	TGTGCCAGCACCGAAGGGCTTCGGCAGCCCCAGCATTTT	CASTEGLRQPQHF
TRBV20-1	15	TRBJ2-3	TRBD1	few	TGCAGTGCTAGATGGACAGGGGAAAGCACAGATACGCAGTATTTT	CSARWTGESTDTQYF
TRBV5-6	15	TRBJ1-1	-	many	TGTGCCAGCAGCTTAAATCCGGGTTTGAACACTGAAGCTTTCTTT	CASSLNPGLNTEAFF
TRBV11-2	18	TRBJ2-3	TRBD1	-	TGTGCCAGCAGCTTAGGGAGGACAGGGTCCATTGGCACAGATACGCAGTATTTT	CASSLGRTGSIGTDTQYF
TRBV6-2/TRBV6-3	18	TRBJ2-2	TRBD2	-	TGTGCCAGCAGTTACTCGAAGAGCGGGGGGCAGAACACCGGGGAGCTGTTTTTT	CASSYSKSGGQNTGELFF
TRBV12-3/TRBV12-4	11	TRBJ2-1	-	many	TGTGCCAGCAGGTACAGGGCCGAGTGGTTCTTC	CASRYRAEWFF
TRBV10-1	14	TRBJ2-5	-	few	TGCGCCAGCAGTGAGTCCGCAAGGGTGGAGACCCAGTACTTC	CASSESARVETQYF
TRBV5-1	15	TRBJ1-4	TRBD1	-	TGCGCCAGCAGCTCAACGGGACAGAGTAATGAAAAACTGTTTTTT	CASSSTGQSNEKLFF
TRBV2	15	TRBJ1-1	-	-	TGTGCCAGCAACAACAGGGATTTGTCGAGAACTGAAGCTTTCTTT	CASNNRDLSRTEAFF
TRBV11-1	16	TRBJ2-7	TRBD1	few	TGTGCCAGCAGCCCAGAAGACAGGGGGCGACCCTACGAGCAGTACTTC	CASSPEDRGRPYEQYF
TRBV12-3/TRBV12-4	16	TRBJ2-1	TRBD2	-	TGTGCCAGCAGCATAAGCGGGAGGGCCCCCTACAATGAGCAGTTCTTC	CASSISGRAPYNEQFF
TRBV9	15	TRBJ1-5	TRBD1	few	TGTGCCAGCAGCACCGGGACAGATTTTAATCAGCCCCAGCATTTT	CASSTGTDFNQPQHF
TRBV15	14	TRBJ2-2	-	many	TGTGCCACCAGCAGACTAGGTGGCACCGGGGAGCTGTTTTTT	CATSRLGGTGELFF
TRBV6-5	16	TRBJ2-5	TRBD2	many	TGTGCCAGCAGTTACACCGTCGCGGGGGATTTGGAGACCCAGTACTTC	CASSYTVAGDLETQYF
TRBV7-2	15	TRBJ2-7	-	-	TGTGCCAGCAGCCGCTTGGGCGGGACTTCATACGAGCAGTACTTC	CASSRLGGTSYEQYF
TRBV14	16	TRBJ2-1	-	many	TGTGCCAGCGGGGGGTTCGGAGACCGCTCCTACAATGAGCAGTTCTTC	CASGGFGDRSYNEQFF
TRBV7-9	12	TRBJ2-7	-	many	TGTGCCAGCAGCTTAGATGGGGGCGAGCAGTACTTC	CASSLDGGEQYF